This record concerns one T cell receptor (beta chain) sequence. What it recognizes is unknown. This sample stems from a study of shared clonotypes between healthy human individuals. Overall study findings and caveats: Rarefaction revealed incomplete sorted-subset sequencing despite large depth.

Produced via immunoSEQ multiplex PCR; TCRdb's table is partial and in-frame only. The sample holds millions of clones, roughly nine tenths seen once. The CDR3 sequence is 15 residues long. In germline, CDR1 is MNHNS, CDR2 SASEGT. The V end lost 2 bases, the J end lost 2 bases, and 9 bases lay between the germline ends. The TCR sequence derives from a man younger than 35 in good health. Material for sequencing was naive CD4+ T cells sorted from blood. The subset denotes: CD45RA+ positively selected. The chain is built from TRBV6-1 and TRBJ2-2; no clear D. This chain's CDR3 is CASSEWARNTGELFF. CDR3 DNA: TGTGCCAGCAGTGAATGGGCCAGAAACACCGGGGAGCTGTTTTTT.